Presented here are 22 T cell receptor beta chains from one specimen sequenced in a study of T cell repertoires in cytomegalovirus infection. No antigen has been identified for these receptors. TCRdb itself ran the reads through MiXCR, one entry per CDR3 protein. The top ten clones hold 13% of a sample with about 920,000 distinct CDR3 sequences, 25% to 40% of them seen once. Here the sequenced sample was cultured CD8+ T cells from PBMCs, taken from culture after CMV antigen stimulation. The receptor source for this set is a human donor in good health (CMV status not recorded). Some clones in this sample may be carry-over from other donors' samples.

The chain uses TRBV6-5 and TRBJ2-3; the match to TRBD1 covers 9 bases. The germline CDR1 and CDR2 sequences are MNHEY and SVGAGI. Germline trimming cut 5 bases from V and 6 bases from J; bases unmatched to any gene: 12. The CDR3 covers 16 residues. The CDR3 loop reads CASSAQGTGRIDTQYF. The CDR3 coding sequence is TGTGCCAGCAGTGCGCAAGGGACAGGGAGAATTGATACGCAGTATTTT.

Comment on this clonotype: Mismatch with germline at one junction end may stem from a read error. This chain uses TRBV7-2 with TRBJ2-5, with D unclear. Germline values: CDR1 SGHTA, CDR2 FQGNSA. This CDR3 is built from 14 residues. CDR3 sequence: CAGSLDHLGETQYF. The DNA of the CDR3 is TGTGCCGGCAGCTTAGACCACTTGGGGGAGACCCAGTACTTC.

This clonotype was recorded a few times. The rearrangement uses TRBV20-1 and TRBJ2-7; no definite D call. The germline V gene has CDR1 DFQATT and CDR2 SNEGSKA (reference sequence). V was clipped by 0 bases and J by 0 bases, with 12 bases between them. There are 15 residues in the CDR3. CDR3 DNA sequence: TGCAGTGCTAGAGATACCAGGTTTAGCTCCTACGAGCAGTACGTC. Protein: CSARDTRFSSYEQYV.

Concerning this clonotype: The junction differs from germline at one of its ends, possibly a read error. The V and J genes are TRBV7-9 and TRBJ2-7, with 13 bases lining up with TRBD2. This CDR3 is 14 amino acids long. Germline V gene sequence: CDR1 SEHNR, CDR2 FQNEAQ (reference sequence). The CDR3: CASSRKLAGGHLEF. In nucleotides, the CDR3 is TGTGCCAGCAGCCGAAAACTAGCGGGGGGGCACCTTGAATTC.

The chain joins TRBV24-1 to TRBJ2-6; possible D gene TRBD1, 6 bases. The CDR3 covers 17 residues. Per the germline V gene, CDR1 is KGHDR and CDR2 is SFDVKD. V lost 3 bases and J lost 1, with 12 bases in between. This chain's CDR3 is CATSDPDRESGANVLTF. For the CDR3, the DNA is TGTGCCACCAGTGATCCGGACAGAGAGTCTGGGGCCAACGTCCTGACTTTC.

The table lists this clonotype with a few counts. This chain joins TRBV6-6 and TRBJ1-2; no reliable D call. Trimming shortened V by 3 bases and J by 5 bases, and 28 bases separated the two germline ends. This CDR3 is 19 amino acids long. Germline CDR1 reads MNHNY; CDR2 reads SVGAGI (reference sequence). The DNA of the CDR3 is TGTGCCAGCAGTTATCCCCCCCAACAGACTAAGCTAGAAGCGTATGGCTACACCTTC. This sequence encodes CASSYPPQQTKLEAYGYTF.

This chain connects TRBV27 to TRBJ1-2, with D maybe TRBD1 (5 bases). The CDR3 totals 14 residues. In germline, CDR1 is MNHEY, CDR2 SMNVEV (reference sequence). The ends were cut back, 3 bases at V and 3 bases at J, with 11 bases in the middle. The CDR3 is CASSFSGIHYGYTF. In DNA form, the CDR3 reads TGTGCCAGCAGTTTCTCAGGGATACACTATGGCTACACCTTC.

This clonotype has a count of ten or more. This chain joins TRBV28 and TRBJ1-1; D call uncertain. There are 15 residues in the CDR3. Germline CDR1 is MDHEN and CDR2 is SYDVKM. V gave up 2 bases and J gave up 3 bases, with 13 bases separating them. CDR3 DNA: TGTGCCAGCAGTTTACCGGAAGGAACGGACACTGAAGCTTTCTTT. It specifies CASSLPEGTDTEAFF.

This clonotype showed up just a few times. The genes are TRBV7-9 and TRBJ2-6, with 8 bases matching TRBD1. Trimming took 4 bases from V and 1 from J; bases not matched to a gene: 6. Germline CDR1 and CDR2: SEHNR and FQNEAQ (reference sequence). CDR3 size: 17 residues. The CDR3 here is CASSYRTGRSGANVLTF. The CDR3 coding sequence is TGTGCCAGCAGCTATAGGACAGGGCGTTCTGGGGCCAACGTCCTGACTTTC.

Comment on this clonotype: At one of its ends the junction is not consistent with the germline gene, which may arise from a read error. CDR3 in DNA: TGCGCCAGCTGTGACAACCTGGGACTAGCGGGTCCCTACGAGCAGTACTTC. Amino acid sequence: CASCDNLGLAGPYEQYF. The gene calls are TRBV10-1 and TRBJ2-7, with TRBD2 matching over 12 bases. CDR3 length equals 17 residues. Looked up from germline, CDR1 is WNHNN and CDR2 is SYGVQD (reference sequence).

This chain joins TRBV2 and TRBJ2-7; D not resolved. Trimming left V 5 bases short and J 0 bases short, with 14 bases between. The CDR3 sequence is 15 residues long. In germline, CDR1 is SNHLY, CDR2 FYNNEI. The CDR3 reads CASSSLAASSYEQYF. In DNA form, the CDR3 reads TGTGCCAGCAGTAGTTTGGCGGCTAGCTCCTACGAGCAGTACTTC.

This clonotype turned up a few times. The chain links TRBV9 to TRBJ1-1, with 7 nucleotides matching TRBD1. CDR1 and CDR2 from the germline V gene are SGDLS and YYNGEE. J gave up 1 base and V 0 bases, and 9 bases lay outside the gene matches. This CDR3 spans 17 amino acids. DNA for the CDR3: TGTGCCAGCAGCGTAGGTCCCCTAAGGGGGCCGAACACTGAAGCTTTCTTT. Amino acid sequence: CASSVGPLRGPNTEAFF.

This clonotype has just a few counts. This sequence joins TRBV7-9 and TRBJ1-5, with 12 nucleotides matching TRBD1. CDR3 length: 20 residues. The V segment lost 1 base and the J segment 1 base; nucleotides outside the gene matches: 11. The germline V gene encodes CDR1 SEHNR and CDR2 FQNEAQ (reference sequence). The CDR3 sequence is CASSLGWDRGQGSSNQPQHF. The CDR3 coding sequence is TGTGCCAGCAGCTTAGGATGGGACAGGGGGCAGGGTTCGAGCAATCAGCCCCAGCATTTT.

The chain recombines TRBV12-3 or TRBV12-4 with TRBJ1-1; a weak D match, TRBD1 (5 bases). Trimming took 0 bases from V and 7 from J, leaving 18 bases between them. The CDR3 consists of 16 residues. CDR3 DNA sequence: TGTGCCAGCAGTTTAGCAGACCCACAGGAGCCGAATGAAGCTTTCTTT. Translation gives CASSLADPQEPNEAFF.

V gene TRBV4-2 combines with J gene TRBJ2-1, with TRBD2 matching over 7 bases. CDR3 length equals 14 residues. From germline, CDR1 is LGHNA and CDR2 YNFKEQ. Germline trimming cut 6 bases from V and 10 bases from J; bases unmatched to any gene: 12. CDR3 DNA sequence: TGTGCCAGCAGTCGCCTCGGGCTAGCGGAAGAGCAGTTCTTC. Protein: CASSRLGLAEEQFF.

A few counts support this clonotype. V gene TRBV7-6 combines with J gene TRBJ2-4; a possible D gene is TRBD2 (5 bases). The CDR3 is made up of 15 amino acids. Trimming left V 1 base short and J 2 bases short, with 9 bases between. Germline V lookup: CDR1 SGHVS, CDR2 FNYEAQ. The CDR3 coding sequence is TGTGCCAGCAGCTTAGGAGGGTGGCCCAAAAACATTCAGTACTTC. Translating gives CASSLGGWPKNIQYF.

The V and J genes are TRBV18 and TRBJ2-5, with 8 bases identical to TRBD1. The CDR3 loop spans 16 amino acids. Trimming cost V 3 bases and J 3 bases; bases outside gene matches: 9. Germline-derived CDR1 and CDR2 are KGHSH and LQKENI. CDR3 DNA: TGTGCCAGCTCACCCGACAGGGGATCGTTTAAAGAGACCCAGTACTTC. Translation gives CASSPDRGSFKETQYF.

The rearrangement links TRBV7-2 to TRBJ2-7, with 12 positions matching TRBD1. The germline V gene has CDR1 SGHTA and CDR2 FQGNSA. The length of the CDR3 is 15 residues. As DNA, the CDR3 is TGTGTCAGCAGTAAGGGACAGGGGGCCTCCTACGAGCAGTACGTC. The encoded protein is CVSSKGQGASYEQYV.

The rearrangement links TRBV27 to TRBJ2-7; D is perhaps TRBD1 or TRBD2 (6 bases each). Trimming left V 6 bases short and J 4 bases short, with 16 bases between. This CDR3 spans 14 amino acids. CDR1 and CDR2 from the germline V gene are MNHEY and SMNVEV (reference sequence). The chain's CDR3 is CASRAGQGRYEQYV. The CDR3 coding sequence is TGTGCCAGCAGGGCCGGGCAGGGGAGGTACGAGCAGTACGTC.

The CDR3 is CASSSGTSGELYNEQFF. The CDR3 coding sequence is TGTGCCAGCAGTTCCGGGACTAGCGGTGAACTCTACAATGAGCAGTTCTTC. J is TRBJ2-1 and V is TRBV6-2 or TRBV6-3; TRBD2 aligns across 11 bases. This CDR3 comprises 17 residues. V shed 4 bases, J shed 3 bases, and the junction held 8 bases outside the gene matches. The V gene's germline CDR1 is MNHEY and CDR2 SVGEGT.

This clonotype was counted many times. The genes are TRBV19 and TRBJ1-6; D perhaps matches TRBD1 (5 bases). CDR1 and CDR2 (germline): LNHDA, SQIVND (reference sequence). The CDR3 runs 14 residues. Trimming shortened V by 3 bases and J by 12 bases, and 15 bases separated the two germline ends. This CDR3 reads CASSISAGYGPLHF. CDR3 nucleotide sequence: TGTGCCAGTAGTATTTCAGCAGGGTATGGACCCCTCCACTTT. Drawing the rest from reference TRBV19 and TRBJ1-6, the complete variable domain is DGGITQSPKYLFRKEGQNVTLSCEQNLNHDAMYWYRQDPGQGLRLIYYSQIVNDFQKGDIAEGYSVSREKKESFPLTVTSAQKNPTAFYLCASSISAGYGPLHFGNGTRLTVT.

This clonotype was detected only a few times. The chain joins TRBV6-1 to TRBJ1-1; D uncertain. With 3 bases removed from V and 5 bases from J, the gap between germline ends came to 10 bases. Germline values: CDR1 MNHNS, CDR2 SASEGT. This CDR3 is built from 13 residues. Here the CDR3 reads CASSDRIWTEAFF. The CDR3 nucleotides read TGTGCCAGCAGTGACAGGATTTGGACTGAAGCTTTCTTT.